This T cell receptor beta chain is from a study of shared clonotypes between healthy human individuals. Clones were sequenced by immunoSEQ multiplex PCR, and TCRdb holds only the in-frame ones, with some missing. Among roughly 300,000 clones listed, 73% were seen once. The CDR3 is 17 residues long. CDR1 is SGHAT, CDR2 FQNNGV, per germline. V dropped 2 bases and J dropped 4 bases, with 17 bases sitting between them. The specimen was memory CD4+ T cells sorted from blood. This sample's subset: CD45RA-negative fraction. The J gene is TRBJ2-2, the V gene TRBV11-2; D might be TRBD1 (5 bases). The source is a man aged 25-45 years in good health. CDR3 residues: CASSLSPRQSITGELFF. The CDR3 region has the DNA TGTGCCAGCAGCTTATCTCCCCGACAGTCGATCACCGGGGAGCTGTTTTTT.